This is a list of T cell receptor beta chains from one sample in a study of shared clonotypes between healthy human individuals. Profiling relied on immunoSEQ multiplex PCR, and the TCRdb table lists in-frame clones only, not all of them. This sample has approximately 98,000 clones; over 65% occur once, and the top ten carry 24%. Input material: memory CD8+ T cells sorted from blood. These receptors came from a woman under 40 in good health. CDR3s include the opening cysteine and the closing phenylalanine or tryptophan. The order of the fields is D gene, V gene, clone size, J gene, CDR3 DNA, CDR3 protein. D genes are given only for firm matches. Size values are once, few and many counts, or a class for expanded clones, and some rows have none.

D gene: -; V gene: TRBV28; clone size: many; J gene: TRBJ1-5; CDR3 DNA: TGTGCCAGCAACCCCCGGGACGTCAGCAATCAGCCCCAGCATTTT; CDR3 protein: CASNPRDVSNQPQHF
D gene: TRBD1; V gene: TRBV28; clone size: -; J gene: TRBJ1-2; CDR3 DNA: TGTGCCAGCAGTCAGCGGGGACAGGGGTTCTATGGCTACACCTTC; CDR3 protein: CASSQRGQGFYGYTF
D gene: -; V gene: TRBV28; clone size: few; J gene: TRBJ1-2; CDR3 DNA: TGTGCCAGCAGTTATGGGAACTATGGCTACACCTTC; CDR3 protein: CASSYGNYGYTF
D gene: -; V gene: TRBV11-2; clone size: -; J gene: TRBJ1-1; CDR3 DNA: TGTGCCAGCACCCCGGCAGGGATCACTGAAGCTTTCTTT; CDR3 protein: CASTPAGITEAFF
D gene: TRBD2; V gene: TRBV6-1; clone size: -; J gene: TRBJ2-5; CDR3 DNA: TGTGCCAGCAACCGAAATAGCGGGAGTGGAGAGACCCAGTACTTC; CDR3 protein: CASNRNSGSGETQYF
D gene: -; V gene: TRBV6-6; clone size: -; J gene: TRBJ2-7; CDR3 DNA: TGTGCCAGCAGACCAATTGACAGCTACGAGCAGTACTTC; CDR3 protein: CASRPIDSYEQYF
D gene: -; V gene: TRBV7-8; clone size: -; J gene: TRBJ1-3; CDR3 DNA: TGTGCCAGCAGCCCCACTAGCTCTGGAAACACCATATATTTT; CDR3 protein: CASSPTSSGNTIYF
D gene: -; V gene: TRBV13; clone size: -; J gene: TRBJ1-2; CDR3 DNA: TGTGCCAGCAGCTTAGGGACCGGGGGCTATGGCTACACCTTC; CDR3 protein: CASSLGTGGYGYTF
D gene: TRBD2; V gene: TRBV5-4; clone size: -; J gene: TRBJ2-7; CDR3 DNA: TGTGCCAGCAGCATAGGGACTAGGAACATTCCCTACTACGAGCAGTACTTC; CDR3 protein: CASSIGTRNIPYYEQYF
D gene: TRBD2; V gene: TRBV27; clone size: once; J gene: TRBJ2-7; CDR3 DNA: TGTGCCAGCAGTTTAACCACGGCGGGGGGCGGCTACGAGCAGTACTTC; CDR3 protein: CASSLTTAGGGYEQYF
D gene: TRBD1; V gene: TRBV7-4; clone size: -; J gene: TRBJ1-5; CDR3 DNA: TGCACCAGCAGCCAAGGGGGACAGGGTTTGGAGCCCCAGCATTTT; CDR3 protein: CTSSQGGQGLEPQHF
D gene: -; V gene: TRBV4-1; clone size: -; J gene: TRBJ2-7; CDR3 DNA: TGTGCCAGCAGCTTAACGGGGAGCTCCTACGAGCAGTACTTC; CDR3 protein: CASSLTGSSYEQYF
D gene: -; V gene: TRBV19; clone size: once; J gene: TRBJ1-4; CDR3 DNA: TGTGCCAGTAGTACTACCGAGACGGAGAGTGAAAAACTGTTTTTT; CDR3 protein: CASSTTETESEKLFF
D gene: -; V gene: TRBV4-1; clone size: -; J gene: TRBJ2-2; CDR3 DNA: TGCGCCAGCAGCCAGCCCTCTGGGCTTTCAAGGACCGGGGAGCTGTTTTTT; CDR3 protein: CASSQPSGLSRTGELFF
D gene: -; V gene: TRBV5-4; clone size: -; J gene: TRBJ2-4; CDR3 DNA: TGTGCCAGCAGCCACACTCCACAGGCACGTCACATTCAGTACTTC; CDR3 protein: CASSHTPQARHIQYF
D gene: -; V gene: TRBV14; clone size: -; J gene: TRBJ2-1; CDR3 DNA: TGTGCCAGCAGCCAAGTCGTGGCGGGAAATAGGCAGTTCTTC; CDR3 protein: CASSQVVAGNRQFF
D gene: -; V gene: TRBV9; clone size: many; J gene: TRBJ2-7; CDR3 DNA: TGTGCCAGCAGCGAAGGGCAGACGTACTCCTACGAGCAGTACTTC; CDR3 protein: CASSEGQTYSYEQYF
D gene: -; V gene: TRBV28; clone size: -; J gene: TRBJ1-3; CDR3 DNA: TGTGCCAGCAGTTTGTGGGGCTCAGGAAACACCATATATTTT; CDR3 protein: CASSLWGSGNTIYF
D gene: -; V gene: TRBV28; clone size: -; J gene: TRBJ2-7; CDR3 DNA: TGTGCCAGCAGTTTTAACAGGGCCTACGAGCAGTACTTC; CDR3 protein: CASSFNRAYEQYF
D gene: -; V gene: TRBV27; clone size: -; J gene: TRBJ1-5; CDR3 DNA: TGTGCCAGCAGTCCGCAGGGTGACCATCAGCCCCAGCATTTT; CDR3 protein: CASSPQGDHQPQHF
D gene: -; V gene: TRBV6-5; clone size: few; J gene: TRBJ1-1; CDR3 DNA: TGTGCCAGCAGTTCGGGGACGGTGAACACTGAAGCTTTCTTT; CDR3 protein: CASSSGTVNTEAFF
D gene: -; V gene: TRBV27; clone size: -; J gene: TRBJ2-7; CDR3 DNA: TGTGCCAGCAGTCAGACGGGTTACGAGCAGTACTTC; CDR3 protein: CASSQTGYEQYF